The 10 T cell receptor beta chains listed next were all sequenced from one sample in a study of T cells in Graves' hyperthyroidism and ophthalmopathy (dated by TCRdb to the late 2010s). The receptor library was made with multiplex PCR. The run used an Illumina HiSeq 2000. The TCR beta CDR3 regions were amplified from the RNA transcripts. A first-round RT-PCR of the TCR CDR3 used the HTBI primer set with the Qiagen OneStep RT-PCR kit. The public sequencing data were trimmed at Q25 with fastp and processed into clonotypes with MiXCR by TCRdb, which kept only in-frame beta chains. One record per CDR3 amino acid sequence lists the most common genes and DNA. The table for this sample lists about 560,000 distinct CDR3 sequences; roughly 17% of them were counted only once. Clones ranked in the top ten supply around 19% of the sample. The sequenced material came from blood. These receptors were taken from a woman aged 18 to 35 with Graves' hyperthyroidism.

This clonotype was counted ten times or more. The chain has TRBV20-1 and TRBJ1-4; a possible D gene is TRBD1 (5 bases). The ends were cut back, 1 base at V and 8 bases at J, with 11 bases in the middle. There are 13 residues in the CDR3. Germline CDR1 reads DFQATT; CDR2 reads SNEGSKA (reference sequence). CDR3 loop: CSARAGAEEKLFF. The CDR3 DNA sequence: TGCAGTGCTAGAGCCGGGGCGGAAGAAAAACTGTTTTTT.

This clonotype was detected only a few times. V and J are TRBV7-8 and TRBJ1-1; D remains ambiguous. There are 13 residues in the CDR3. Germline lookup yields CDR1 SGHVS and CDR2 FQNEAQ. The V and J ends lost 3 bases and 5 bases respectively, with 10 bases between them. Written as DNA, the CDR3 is TGTGCCAGCAGCTTTAAGACGAATACTGAAGCTTTCTTT. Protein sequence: CASSFKTNTEAFF.

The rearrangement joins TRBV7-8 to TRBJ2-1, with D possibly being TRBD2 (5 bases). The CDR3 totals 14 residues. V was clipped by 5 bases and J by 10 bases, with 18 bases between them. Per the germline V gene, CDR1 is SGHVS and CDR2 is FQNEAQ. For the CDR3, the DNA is TGTGCCAGCAGCCCCCTAGCTGTTCCGTACGAGCAGTTCTTC. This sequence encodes CASSPLAVPYEQFF.

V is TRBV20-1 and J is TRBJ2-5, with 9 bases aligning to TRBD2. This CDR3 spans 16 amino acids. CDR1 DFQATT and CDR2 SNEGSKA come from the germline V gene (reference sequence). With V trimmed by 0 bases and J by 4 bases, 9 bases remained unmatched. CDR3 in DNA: TGCAGTGCTAGAGATCGCCTAGCGGGATCAGTAGAGACCCAGTACTTC. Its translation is CSARDRLAGSVETQYF.

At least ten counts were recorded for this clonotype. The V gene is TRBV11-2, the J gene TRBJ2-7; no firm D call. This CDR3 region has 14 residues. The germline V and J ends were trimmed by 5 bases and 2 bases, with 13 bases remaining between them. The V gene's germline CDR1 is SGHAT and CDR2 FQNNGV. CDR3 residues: CASSPNDGAYEQYF. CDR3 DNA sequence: TGTGCCAGCAGCCCTAATGACGGAGCCTACGAGCAGTACTTC.

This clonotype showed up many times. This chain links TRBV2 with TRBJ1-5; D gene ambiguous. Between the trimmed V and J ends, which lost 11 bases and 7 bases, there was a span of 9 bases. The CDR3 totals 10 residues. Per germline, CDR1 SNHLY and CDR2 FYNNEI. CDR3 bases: TGTGCCTCCGGTCTGCAGCCCCAGCATTTT. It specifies CASGLQPQHF.

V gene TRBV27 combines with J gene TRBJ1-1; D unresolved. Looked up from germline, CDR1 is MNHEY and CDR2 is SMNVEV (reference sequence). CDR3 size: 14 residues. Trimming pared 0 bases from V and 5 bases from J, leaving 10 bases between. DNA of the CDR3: TGTGCCAGCAGTTTATCGAGTGGACTGACTGAAGCTTTCTTT. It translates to CASSLSSGLTEAFF.

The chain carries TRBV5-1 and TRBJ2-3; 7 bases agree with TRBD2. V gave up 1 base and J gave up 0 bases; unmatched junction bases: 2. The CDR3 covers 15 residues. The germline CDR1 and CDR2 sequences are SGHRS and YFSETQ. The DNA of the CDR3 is TGCGCCAGCAGCTTGCCAGCGGGGAGCACAGATACGCAGTATTTT. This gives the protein CASSLPAGSTDTQYF.

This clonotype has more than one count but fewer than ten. The CDR3 nucleotides are TGTGCCAGCAGTTACGGCCCTGTTTATGGCTACACCTTC. Translated, it gives CASSYGPVYGYTF. V gene TRBV6-9 combines with J gene TRBJ1-2; D is ambiguous. The V gene lost 3 bases and the J gene lost 5 bases, with 10 bases spanning the gap. Germline V lookup: CDR1 MNHGY, CDR2 SVAAGI. CDR3 length: 13 residues.

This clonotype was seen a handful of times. CDR3 sequence: CSARGVRRGTDTQYF. The CDR3 nucleotides read TGCAGTGCTAGAGGGGTCCGCCGAGGGACAGATACGCAGTATTTT. The rearrangement joins TRBV20-1 to TRBJ2-3, with D possibly matching TRBD2 (5 bases). V was cut by 1 base and J by 3 bases, with 14 bases left in between. The length of the CDR3 is 15 residues. Germline V gene lookup returns CDR1 DFQATT and CDR2 SNEGSKA (reference sequence).